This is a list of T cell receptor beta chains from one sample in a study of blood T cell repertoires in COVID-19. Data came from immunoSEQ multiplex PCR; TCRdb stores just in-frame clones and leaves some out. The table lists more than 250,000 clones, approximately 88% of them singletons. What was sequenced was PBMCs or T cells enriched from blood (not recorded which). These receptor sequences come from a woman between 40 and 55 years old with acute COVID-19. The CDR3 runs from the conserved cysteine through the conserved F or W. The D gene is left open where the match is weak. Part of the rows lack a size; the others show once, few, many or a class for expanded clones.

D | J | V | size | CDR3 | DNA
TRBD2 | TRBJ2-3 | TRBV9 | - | CASSVRLATDTQYF | TGTGCCAGCAGCGTCCGACTAGCGACAGATACGCAGTATTTT
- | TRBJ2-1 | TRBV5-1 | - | CASSPRGSQVGNEQFF | TGCGCCAGCAGCCCGCGGGGTTCCCAGGTTGGCAATGAGCAGTTCTTC
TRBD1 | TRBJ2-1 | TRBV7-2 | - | CASSLVGQGSGEQFF | TGTGCCAGCAGCTTAGTAGGACAGGGGTCGGGAGAGCAGTTCTTC
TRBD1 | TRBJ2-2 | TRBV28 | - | CASRGHDRVNGELFF | TGTGCCAGCAGGGGACATGACAGGGTAAACGGGGAGCTGTTTTTT
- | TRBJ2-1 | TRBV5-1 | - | CASSGGSSYNEQFF | TGCGCCAGCAGCGGGGGGAGCTCCTACAATGAGCAGTTCTTC
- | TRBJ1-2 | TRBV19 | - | CASSTVANYGYTF | TGTGCCAGCTCCACCGTTGCGAACTATGGCTACACCTTC
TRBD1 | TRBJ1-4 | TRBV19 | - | CASSPPDRPYEKLFF | TGTGCCAGTAGCCCCCCGGACAGGCCTTATGAAAAACTGTTTTTT
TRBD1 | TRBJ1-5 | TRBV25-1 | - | CASSPPRTGYNQPQHF | TGTGCCAGCAGTCCCCCCAGGACAGGATACAATCAGCCCCAGCATTTT
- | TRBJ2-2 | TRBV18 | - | CASSPRTDSGELFF | TGTGCCAGCTCACCACGGACGGACTCCGGGGAGCTGTTTTTT
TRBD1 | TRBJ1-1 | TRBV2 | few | CASTPPGWKGAGTEAFF | TGTGCCAGCACCCCACCTGGTTGGAAGGGGGCCGGCACTGAAGCTTTCTTT
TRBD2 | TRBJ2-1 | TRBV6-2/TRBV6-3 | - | CASSYLEGLVAEQFF | TGTGCCAGCAGTTACTTAGAGGGACTAGTCGCCGAGCAGTTCTTC
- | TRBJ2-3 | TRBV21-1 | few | CASSKGTNTDTQYF | TGTGCCAGCAGCAAAGGGACAAACACAGATACGCAGTATTTT
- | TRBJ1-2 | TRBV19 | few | CASTPLGGTFWLNYGYTF | TGTGCCAGTACTCCCCTGGGGGGGACTTTCTGGTTGAACTATGGCTACACCTTC
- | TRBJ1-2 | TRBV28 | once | CASASPYGYTF | TGTGCCAGCGCCAGTCCTTATGGCTACACCTTC
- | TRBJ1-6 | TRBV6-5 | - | CASSFRTVGNSPLHF | TGTGCCAGCAGTTTCAGGACAGTGGGAAATTCACCCCTCCACTTT
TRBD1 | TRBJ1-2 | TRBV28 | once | CASRSGQGLYGYTF | TGTGCCAGCAGATCGGGACAGGGGCTCTATGGCTACACCTTC
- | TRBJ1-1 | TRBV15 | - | CATSSEQGGTEAFF | TGTGCCACCAGCTCAGAACAGGGTGGCACTGAAGCTTTCTTT
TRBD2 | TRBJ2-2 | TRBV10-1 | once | CATSPEREGLELFF | TGCGCCACCAGTCCGGAGCGGGAGGGCCTAGAGCTGTTTTTT
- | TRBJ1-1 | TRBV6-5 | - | CATQSNTEAFF | TGTGCCACCCAGTCGAACACTGAAGCTTTCTTT
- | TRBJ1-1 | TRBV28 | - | CASSHTGGANTEAFF | TGTGCCAGCAGCCATACGGGGGGCGCAAACACTGAAGCTTTCTTT
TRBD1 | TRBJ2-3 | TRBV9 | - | CASSISPGQGADTQYF | TGTGCCAGCAGCATAAGCCCGGGACAGGGGGCAGATACGCAGTATTTT
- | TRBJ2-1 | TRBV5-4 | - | CASSLERELEQFF | TGTGCCAGCAGCTTGGAACGGGAGCTTGAGCAGTTCTTC